This T cell receptor (beta chain) was retrieved from a study of identical twins. Study-wide findings and caveats: A partial confounding effect on zero-insertion analyses could come from invariant MAIT and iNKT cells. An excess of low generation probability was shown by twin-shared out-of-frame alpha sequences. Abundant cord blood beta clonotypes carried fewer insertions; memory repertoires showed none. Models came in too low on out-of-frame TCR alpha sharing in monozygotic twins.

This clonotype has more than one count but fewer than ten. Its target is unknown. In TCRdb, the 5' RACE reads were re-called with MiXCR into one record per CDR3 protein. The data contain under 400,000 distinct CDR3 sequences, about 9% of them singletons. Trimming shortened V by 3 bases and J by 1 base, and 10 bases separated the two germline ends. Germline CDR1 and CDR2: SGHVS and FNYEAQ. The length of the CDR3 is 15 residues. The sequenced sample consisted of naive T cells sorted from blood. The source of this sequence is a woman aged 50 to 60 in good health. The rearrangement uses TRBV7-6 and TRBJ1-3; D possibly corresponds to TRBD1 (5 bases). The CDR3 DNA reads as TGTGCCAGCAGCTTGGGGGTAGGGTCTGGAAACACCATATATTTT. This codes for CASSLGVGSGNTIYF.